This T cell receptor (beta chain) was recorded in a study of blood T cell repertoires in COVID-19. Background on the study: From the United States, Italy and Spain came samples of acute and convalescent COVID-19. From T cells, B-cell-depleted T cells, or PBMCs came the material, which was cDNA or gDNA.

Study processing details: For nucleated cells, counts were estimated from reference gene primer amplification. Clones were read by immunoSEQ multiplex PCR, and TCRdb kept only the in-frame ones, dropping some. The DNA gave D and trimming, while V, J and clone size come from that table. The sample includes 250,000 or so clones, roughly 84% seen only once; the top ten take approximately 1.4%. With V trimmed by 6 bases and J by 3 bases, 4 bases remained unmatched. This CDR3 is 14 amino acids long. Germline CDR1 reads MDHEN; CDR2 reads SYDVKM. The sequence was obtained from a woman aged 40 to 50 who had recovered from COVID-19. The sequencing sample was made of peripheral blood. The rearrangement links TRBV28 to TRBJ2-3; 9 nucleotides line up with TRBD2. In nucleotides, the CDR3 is TGTGCCAGCAGGGCGGGGGGGGAGACAGATACGCAGTATTTT. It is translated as CASRAGGETDTQYF. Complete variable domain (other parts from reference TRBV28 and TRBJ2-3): DVKVTQSSRYLVKRTGEKVFLECVQDMDHENMFWYRQDPGLGLRLIYFSYDVKMKEKGDIPEGYSVSREKKERFSLILESASTNQTSMYLCASRAGGETDTQYFGPGTRLTVL.